This T cell receptor (beta chain) was sequenced in a study of spatial heterogeneity in lung cancer (dated by TCRdb to 2018 to 2020). Regarding the complete study: Beta-chain transcripts were consistently detected in greater numbers than alpha-chain transcripts, which likely reflects a higher abundance of beta-chain transcripts. In the raw uncorrected reads, each unique combination of TCR and UMI appeared more than ten times on average. In non-small cell lung cancer, the study quantitatively compared TCR alpha and beta repertoires across several tumor regions, matched nontumor lung, and blood. Nonsynonymous mutation counts, determined by whole-exome sequencing of tumor tissue, were related to features of the TCR repertoire. At surgery, some 220 tumor regions, 61 to 65 matched nontumor lung samples and 56 PBMC samples were TCR-sequenced for both alpha and beta chains. The paper as a whole reports these results and caveats: Ubiquitous expanded tumor TCRs showed up in blood more often at tumor resection than at routine follow-up. Confirming at a functional level the hypothesis that regional TCRs recognize regional mutations was considered to require additional single-cell paired TCR alpha and beta sequencing.

Details on this clonotype: This clone's antigen is unknown. It has no much larger one-base neighbor in the sample; base qualities were not kept.

From the cysteine through the phenylalanine, the CDR3 covers 14 amino acids. Only the CDR3 part of the read is kept: 42 bases, read in frame from the first base. The V end gives up 3 bases and the J end 4 bases, leaving 4 bases in the junction not matched to a gene. Sequences MGHDK (CDR1) and SYGVNS (CDR2) are obtained from the germline V gene. The sample's time point label is to be understood as: sample taken at primary tumor resection. Without any cell sorting, TCR sequencing was performed on whole RNA extracted either from tumor and nontumor lung tissue or from cryopreserved PBMC samples. Samples were obtained from over 70 patients with early-stage, untreated non-small cell lung cancer from the lung TRACERx cohort. Patients were selected for TCR sequencing only if sufficient RNA was available from at least two tumor regions. The library came from 5' RACE. TCRdb records NextSeq 500 as the sequencer. The TCR library protocol attached a unique molecular identifier to each TCR cDNA molecule to allow correction of PCR and sequencing errors. Per the source publication's procedure: TCR identification, UMI-based error correction and CDR3 extraction were all carried out with Decombinator tools. Expanded TCRs were defined as those above a frequency of 2 per 1,000, corresponding to the top 1% of the tumor frequency distribution. Renyi diversity was computed with the R vegan package after each repertoire had been subsampled 100 times to 5,000 TCRs. CDR3 similarity networks were constructed using string-kernel similarity of amino acid triplets, with links drawn between CDR3s whose pairwise similarity was above 0.82. In-frame beta chains were kept once TCRdb had trimmed the public reads at Q25 with fastp and called clones with MiXCR. Rows with one shared CDR3 protein collapse into an entry with the most common genes and DNA. V and J calls and clone size were set by TCRdb, not the authors. This sample gives some 85,000 distinct CDR3 sequences in total; 15% to 25% of them show up just once. The ten largest clones take up less than 7.5% of the sample.

This material consisted of PBMCs, taken at surgery. This receptor was obtained from a male donor with early-stage non-small cell lung cancer. This sequence uses TRBV25-1 and TRBJ2-3, with 7 bases aligning to TRBD2. The DNA is TGTGCCAGCAGTGAGCCGGGGGGATCAGATACGCAGTATTTT. This is translated as CASSEPGGSDTQYF.